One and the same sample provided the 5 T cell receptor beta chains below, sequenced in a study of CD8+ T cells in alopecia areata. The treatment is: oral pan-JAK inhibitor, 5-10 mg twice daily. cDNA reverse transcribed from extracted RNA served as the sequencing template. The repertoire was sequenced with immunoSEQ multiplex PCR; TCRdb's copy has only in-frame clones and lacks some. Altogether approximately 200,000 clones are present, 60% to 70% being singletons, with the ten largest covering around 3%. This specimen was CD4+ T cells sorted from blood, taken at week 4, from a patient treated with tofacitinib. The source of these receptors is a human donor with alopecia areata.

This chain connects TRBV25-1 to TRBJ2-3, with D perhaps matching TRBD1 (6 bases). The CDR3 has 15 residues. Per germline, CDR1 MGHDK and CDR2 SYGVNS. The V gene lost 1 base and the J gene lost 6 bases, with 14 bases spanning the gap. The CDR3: CASSEFRGPTDTQYF. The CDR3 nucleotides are TGTGCCAGCAGTGAATTCAGGGGCCCTACCGATACGCAGTATTTT.

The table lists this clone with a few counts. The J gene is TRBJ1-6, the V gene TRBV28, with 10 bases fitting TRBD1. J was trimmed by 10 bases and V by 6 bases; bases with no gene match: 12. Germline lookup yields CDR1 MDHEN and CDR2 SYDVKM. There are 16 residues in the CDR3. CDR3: CASRSFSGQGRSPLHF. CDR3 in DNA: TGTGCCAGCAGATCCTTCTCGGGACAGGGGAGGTCACCCCTCCACTTT.

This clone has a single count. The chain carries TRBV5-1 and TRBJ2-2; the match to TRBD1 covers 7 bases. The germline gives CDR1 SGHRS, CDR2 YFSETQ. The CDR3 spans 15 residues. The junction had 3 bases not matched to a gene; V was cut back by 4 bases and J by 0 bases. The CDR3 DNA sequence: TGCGCCAGCAGCGTGACAGGGACGAACACCGGGGAGCTGTTTTTT. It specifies CASSVTGTNTGELFF.

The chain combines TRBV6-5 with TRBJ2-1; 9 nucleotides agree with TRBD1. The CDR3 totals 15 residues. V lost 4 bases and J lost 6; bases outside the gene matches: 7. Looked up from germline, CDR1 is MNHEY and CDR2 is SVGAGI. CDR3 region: CASSFRTGVSNEQFF. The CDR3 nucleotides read TGTGCCAGCAGTTTCAGGACAGGGGTGAGCAATGAGCAGTTCTTC.

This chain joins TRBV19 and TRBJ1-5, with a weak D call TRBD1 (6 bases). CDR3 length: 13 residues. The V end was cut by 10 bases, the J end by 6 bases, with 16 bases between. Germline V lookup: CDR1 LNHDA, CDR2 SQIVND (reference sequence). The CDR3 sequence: CATKGGGGQPQHF. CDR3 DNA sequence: TGTGCCACTAAAGGGGGGGGTGGTCAGCCCCAGCATTTT.